What follows describes a single T cell receptor beta chain. This specimen comes from a study of blood T cell repertoires in COVID-19. Overall study: Sites in the United States, Italy and Spain provided acute and convalescent COVID-19 samples.

Germline V lookup: CDR1 MRHNA, CDR2 SNTAGT. The CDR3 extends over 16 amino acids. Between the trimmed V and J ends, which lost 2 bases and 0 bases, there was a span of 8 bases. Study processing details: Reference gene primer amplification gave nucleated cell count estimates. Profiled with immunoSEQ multiplex PCR; TCRdb holds only in-frame clones, not every one. V and J calls plus clone size are reproduced from that table; the DNA served to infer D and trimming. Of fewer than 250,000 clones in the sample, about 89% are singletons; the top ten hold about 4.8%. V gene TRBV6-4 combines with J gene TRBJ2-6; tentatively, D is TRBD1 (5 bases). The clonotype originates from a woman aged 40 to 50 with acute or convalescent COVID-19. The sample comprised peripheral blood. CDR3: CASSDTGYSGANVLTF. CDR3 nucleotide sequence: TGTGCCAGCAGTGACACAGGCTACTCTGGGGCCAACGTCCTGACTTTC.